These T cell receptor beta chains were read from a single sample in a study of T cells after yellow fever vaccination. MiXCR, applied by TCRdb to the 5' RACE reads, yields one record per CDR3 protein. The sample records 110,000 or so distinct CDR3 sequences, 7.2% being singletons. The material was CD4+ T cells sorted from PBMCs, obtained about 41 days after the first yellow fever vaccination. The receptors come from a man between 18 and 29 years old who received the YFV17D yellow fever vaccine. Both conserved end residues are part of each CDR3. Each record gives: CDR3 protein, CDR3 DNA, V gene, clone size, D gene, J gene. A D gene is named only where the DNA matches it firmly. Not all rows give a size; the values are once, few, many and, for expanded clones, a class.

cdr3_aa: CAWTSLTGDYNEQFF
cdr3_nt: TGTGCCTGGACGAGCCTGACAGGGGACTACAATGAGCAGTTCTTC
v_call: TRBV30
clone_size: few
d_call: TRBD1
j_call: TRBJ2-1

cdr3_aa: CASSMGPIDTQYF
cdr3_nt: TGTGCCAGCAGCATGGGACCGATCGATACGCAGTATTTT
v_call: TRBV12-3/TRBV12-4
clone_size: many
d_call: NA
j_call: TRBJ2-3

cdr3_aa: CSAIETNTEAFF
cdr3_nt: TGCAGTGCTATAGAGACGAACACTGAAGCTTTCTTT
v_call: TRBV20-1
clone_size: many
d_call: NA
j_call: TRBJ1-1

cdr3_aa: CASKQRGNGELFF
cdr3_nt: TGTGCCAGCAAACAGCGGGGGAACGGGGAGCTGTTTTTT
v_call: TRBV6-2/TRBV6-3
clone_size: NA
d_call: TRBD2
j_call: TRBJ2-2

cdr3_aa: CASSYWGMNTEAFF
cdr3_nt: TGTGCCAGCAGCTACTGGGGCATGAACACTGAAGCTTTCTTT
v_call: TRBV7-9
clone_size: many
d_call: NA
j_call: TRBJ1-1

cdr3_aa: CASSYSRQGRYQPQHF
cdr3_nt: TGTGCCAGCAGTTACTCGAGACAGGGGAGGTATCAGCCCCAGCATTTT
v_call: TRBV6-2/TRBV6-3
clone_size: many
d_call: TRBD1
j_call: TRBJ1-5

cdr3_aa: CASSLSGTGEDIQYF
cdr3_nt: TGCGCCAGCAGCTTGTCAGGGACAGGGGAGGACATTCAGTACTTC
v_call: TRBV5-1
clone_size: many
d_call: TRBD1
j_call: TRBJ2-4

cdr3_aa: CASSSGTSGSTDTQYF
cdr3_nt: TGCGCCAGCAGCTCCGGGACTAGCGGGAGCACAGATACGCAGTATTTT
v_call: TRBV5-1
clone_size: many
d_call: TRBD2
j_call: TRBJ2-3

cdr3_aa: CASRRNGGAEKLFF
cdr3_nt: TGTGCCAGCAGGAGGAACGGAGGGGCTGAAAAACTGTTTTTT
v_call: TRBV2
clone_size: many
d_call: NA
j_call: TRBJ1-4

cdr3_aa: CASSLARGIANTGELFF
cdr3_nt: TGTGCCAGCAGTTTAGCGCGGGGAATCGCGAACACCGGGGAGCTGTTTTTT
v_call: TRBV12-3/TRBV12-4
clone_size: NA
d_call: NA
j_call: TRBJ2-2

cdr3_aa: CASSLVGVQETQYF
cdr3_nt: TGTGCCAGCAGCTTGGTTGGGGTCCAAGAGACCCAGTACTTC
v_call: TRBV5-5
clone_size: many
d_call: NA
j_call: TRBJ2-5

cdr3_aa: CASSPWGGDAGELFF
cdr3_nt: TGTGCCAGCAGCCCCTGGGGCGGGGACGCCGGGGAGCTGTTTTTT
v_call: TRBV3-1
clone_size: many
d_call: NA
j_call: TRBJ2-2

cdr3_aa: CASSRVRAEQYF
cdr3_nt: TGTGCCAGCAGCCGAGTCAGGGCCGAGCAGTACTTC
v_call: TRBV7-2
clone_size: many
d_call: NA
j_call: TRBJ2-7

cdr3_aa: CASSLNGGISGNTIYF
cdr3_nt: TGTGCCAGCAGCTTGAACGGGGGCATCTCTGGAAACACCATATATTTT
v_call: TRBV7-9
clone_size: NA
d_call: NA
j_call: TRBJ1-3

cdr3_aa: CSVEEDGFSYEQYF
cdr3_nt: TGCAGCGTTGAAGAGGACGGATTCTCCTACGAGCAGTACTTC
v_call: TRBV29-1
clone_size: many
d_call: NA
j_call: TRBJ2-7

cdr3_aa: CASIDWDRGPVNTEAFF
cdr3_nt: TGTGCCAGCATCGATTGGGACCGGGGGCCAGTCAACACTGAAGCTTTCTTT
v_call: TRBV12-3/TRBV12-4
clone_size: many
d_call: NA
j_call: TRBJ1-1

cdr3_aa: CASSGGQGAETGELFF
cdr3_nt: TGTGCCAGCAGTGGGGGACAGGGGGCGGAGACCGGGGAGCTGTTTTTT
v_call: TRBV6-1
clone_size: many
d_call: TRBD1
j_call: TRBJ2-2

cdr3_aa: CASSDMPSSGNTIYF
cdr3_nt: TGCGCCAGCAGTGATATGCCTTCCTCTGGAAACACCATATATTTT
v_call: TRBV10-2
clone_size: many
d_call: NA
j_call: TRBJ1-3

cdr3_aa: CAISGGGSGENTEAFF
cdr3_nt: TGTGCCATCAGTGGGGGGGGGTCAGGGGAAAACACTGAAGCTTTCTTT
v_call: TRBV10-3
clone_size: few
d_call: NA
j_call: TRBJ1-1

cdr3_aa: CASSLEGGRPQHF
cdr3_nt: TGTGCCAGCAGCTTAGAGGGTGGCAGGCCCCAGCATTTT
v_call: TRBV7-2
clone_size: NA
d_call: NA
j_call: TRBJ1-5

cdr3_aa: CASRAGGRGNEQFF
cdr3_nt: TGTGCCAGCAGAGCGGGGGGGCGGGGGAATGAGCAGTTCTTC
v_call: TRBV5-4
clone_size: few
d_call: TRBD2
j_call: TRBJ2-1

cdr3_aa: CATWAGTSGYEQYF
cdr3_nt: TGTGCCACCTGGGCTGGGACTAGCGGTTACGAGCAGTACTTC
v_call: TRBV6-1
clone_size: many
d_call: TRBD2
j_call: TRBJ2-7

cdr3_aa: CASSLEKNEKLFF
cdr3_nt: TGCGCCAGCAGCTTGGAGAAGAATGAAAAACTGTTTTTT
v_call: TRBV5-1
clone_size: many
d_call: NA
j_call: TRBJ1-4

cdr3_aa: CASSQTSGGPETQYF
cdr3_nt: TGTGCCAGCAGCCAGACTAGCGGGGGGCCGGAGACCCAGTACTTC
v_call: TRBV4-2
clone_size: many
d_call: TRBD2
j_call: TRBJ2-5

cdr3_aa: CSAIRGANNSPLHF
cdr3_nt: TGCAGTGCCATCCGCGGTGCTAATAATTCACCCCTCCACTTT
v_call: TRBV20-1
clone_size: many
d_call: NA
j_call: TRBJ1-6

cdr3_aa: CSVGEPTPYGYTF
cdr3_nt: TGCAGCGTTGGAGAGCCGACCCCTTATGGCTACACCTTC
v_call: TRBV29-1
clone_size: many
d_call: NA
j_call: TRBJ1-2

cdr3_aa: CASSYWGERDTQYF
cdr3_nt: TGTGCCAGCAGTTACTGGGGCGAGCGGGATACGCAGTATTTT
v_call: TRBV6-5
clone_size: many
d_call: NA
j_call: TRBJ2-3

cdr3_aa: CASSAGYEKLFF
cdr3_nt: TGTGCCAGCAGTGCAGGGTACGAAAAACTGTTTTTT
v_call: TRBV6-5
clone_size: many
d_call: NA
j_call: TRBJ1-4

cdr3_aa: CASSSPGQGIGRNEQFF
cdr3_nt: TGTGCCAGCAGCTCACCGGGACAGGGGATAGGTAGGAATGAGCAGTTCTTC
v_call: TRBV7-9
clone_size: many
d_call: TRBD1
j_call: TRBJ2-1

cdr3_aa: CASSPRVLATNEKLFF
cdr3_nt: TGTGCCAGCTCACCGCGAGTCCTTGCAACTAATGAAAAACTGTTTTTT
v_call: TRBV18
clone_size: many
d_call: NA
j_call: TRBJ1-4

cdr3_aa: CASSDYGTGYGYTF
cdr3_nt: TGTGCCAGCAGTGATTACGGGACAGGCTATGGCTACACCTTC
v_call: TRBV2
clone_size: few
d_call: TRBD1
j_call: TRBJ1-2

cdr3_aa: CASSWGGSGPYNEQFF
cdr3_nt: TGCGCCAGCAGCTGGGGCGGGAGCGGGCCATACAATGAGCAGTTCTTC
v_call: TRBV5-1
clone_size: many
d_call: TRBD2
j_call: TRBJ2-1

cdr3_aa: CVSRGRQGTYEQYF
cdr3_nt: TGTGTGTCCAGGGGGCGGCAGGGGACCTACGAGCAGTACTTC
v_call: TRBV6-1
clone_size: NA
d_call: TRBD1
j_call: TRBJ2-7

cdr3_aa: CASIRVEGSDTQYF
cdr3_nt: TGTGCCAGCATCCGGGTTGAGGGGTCAGATACGCAGTATTTT
v_call: TRBV12-3/TRBV12-4
clone_size: many
d_call: NA
j_call: TRBJ2-3

cdr3_aa: CASSSTGPNQPQHF
cdr3_nt: TGTGCCAGCTCATCGACAGGGCCAAATCAGCCCCAGCATTTT
v_call: TRBV18
clone_size: few
d_call: TRBD1
j_call: TRBJ1-5

cdr3_aa: CASSQRTSGGTDTQYF
cdr3_nt: TGTGCCAGCAGCCAAAGGACTAGCGGAGGCACAGATACGCAGTATTTT
v_call: TRBV7-2
clone_size: many
d_call: TRBD2
j_call: TRBJ2-3

cdr3_aa: CASSYSRGETQYF
cdr3_nt: TGTGCCAGCAGTTACTCCCGGGGAGAGACCCAGTACTTC
v_call: TRBV6-6
clone_size: many
d_call: NA
j_call: TRBJ2-5

cdr3_aa: CASSLVGTLGEKLFF
cdr3_nt: TGTGCCAGCAGCTTAGTAGGGACACTGGGCGAAAAACTGTTTTTT
v_call: TRBV7-6
clone_size: few
d_call: NA
j_call: TRBJ1-4

cdr3_aa: CASSEPGHETQYF
cdr3_nt: TGCGCCAGCAGCGAGCCGGGGCACGAGACCCAGTACTTC
v_call: TRBV5-1
clone_size: many
d_call: NA
j_call: TRBJ2-5

cdr3_aa: CASSLEVRLSYNEQFF
cdr3_nt: TGTGCCAGCAGCTTAGAGGTTCGATTATCCTACAATGAGCAGTTCTTC
v_call: TRBV7-9
clone_size: many
d_call: NA
j_call: TRBJ2-1

cdr3_aa: CAISGKARGLGEKLFF
cdr3_nt: TGTGCCATCAGTGGGAAGGCCAGGGGGCTTGGTGAAAAACTGTTTTTT
v_call: TRBV10-3
clone_size: many
d_call: TRBD1
j_call: TRBJ1-4

cdr3_aa: CASSTDRAENIQYF
cdr3_nt: TGTGCCAGCAGTACCGACAGGGCGGAAAACATTCAGTACTTC
v_call: TRBV5-4
clone_size: NA
d_call: TRBD1
j_call: TRBJ2-4

cdr3_aa: CASSFRTLAQPTQYF
cdr3_nt: TGTGCCAGCAGCTTCAGGACTCTAGCCCAGCCTACGCAGTATTTT
v_call: TRBV7-2
clone_size: many
d_call: NA
j_call: TRBJ2-3

cdr3_aa: CASSLSPGDTEAFF
cdr3_nt: TGCGCCAGCAGCTTATCGCCCGGGGACACTGAAGCTTTCTTT
v_call: TRBV5-1
clone_size: many
d_call: NA
j_call: TRBJ1-1